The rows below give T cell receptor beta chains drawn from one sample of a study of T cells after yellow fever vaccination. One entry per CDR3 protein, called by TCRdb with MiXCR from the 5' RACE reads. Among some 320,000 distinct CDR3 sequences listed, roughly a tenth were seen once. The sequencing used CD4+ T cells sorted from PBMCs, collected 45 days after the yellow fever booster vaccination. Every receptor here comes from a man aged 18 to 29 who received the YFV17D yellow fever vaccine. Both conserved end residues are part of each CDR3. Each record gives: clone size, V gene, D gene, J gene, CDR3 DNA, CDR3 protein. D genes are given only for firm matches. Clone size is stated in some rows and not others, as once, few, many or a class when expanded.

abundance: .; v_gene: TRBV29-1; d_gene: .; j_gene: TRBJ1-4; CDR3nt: TGCAGCGTTGCCCAGGCAACTAATGAAAAACTGTTTTTT; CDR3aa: CSVAQATNEKLFF
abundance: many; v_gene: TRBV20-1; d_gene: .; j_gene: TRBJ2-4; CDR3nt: TGCAGTGCTAGACCCATGGACCCTAATCATCTAGCCAAAAACATTCAGTACTTC; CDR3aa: CSARPMDPNHLAKNIQYF
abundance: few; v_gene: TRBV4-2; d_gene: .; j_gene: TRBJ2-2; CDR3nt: TGTGCCAGCAGCCAAGAACTAAACTGGGAGCTGTTTTTT; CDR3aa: CASSQELNWELFF
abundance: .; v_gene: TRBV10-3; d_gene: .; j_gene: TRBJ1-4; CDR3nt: TGTGCCATCAGTGAGTCGAGAGATTCAACTAATGAAAAACTGTTTTTT; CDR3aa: CAISESRDSTNEKLFF
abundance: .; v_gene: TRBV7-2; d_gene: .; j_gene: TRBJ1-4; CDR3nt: TGTGCCAGCAGCTTATCAATAAAGGGAAAACTGTTTTTT; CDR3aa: CASSLSIKGKLFF
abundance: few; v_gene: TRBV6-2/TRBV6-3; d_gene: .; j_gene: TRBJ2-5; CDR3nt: TGTGCCACCTCGGACCCAGGGGTCCAAGAGACCCAGTACTTC; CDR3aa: CATSDPGVQETQYF
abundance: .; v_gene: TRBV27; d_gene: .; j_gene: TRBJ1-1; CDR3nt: TGTGCCAGCAGTGCGGGCCTTCTCATGAACACTGAAGCTTTCTTT; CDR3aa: CASSAGLLMNTEAFF
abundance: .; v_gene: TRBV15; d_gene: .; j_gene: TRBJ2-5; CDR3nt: TGTGCCACCAGCAGCGTGAGGGGGGGGTTAGAGACCCAGTACTTC; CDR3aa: CATSSVRGGLETQYF
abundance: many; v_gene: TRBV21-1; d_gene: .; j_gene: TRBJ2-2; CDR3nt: TGTGCCAGCCCCCCGGCAGGGGGCGAAGCGAACACCGGGGAGCTGTTTTTT; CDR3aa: CASPPAGGEANTGELFF
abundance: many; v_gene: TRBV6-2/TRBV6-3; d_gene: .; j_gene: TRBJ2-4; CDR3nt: TGTGCCAGCAGTGTAGGCGAGGAAAACATTCAGTACTTC; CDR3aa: CASSVGEENIQYF
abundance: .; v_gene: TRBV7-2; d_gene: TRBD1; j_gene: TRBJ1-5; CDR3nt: TGTGCCAGCAGCTTAGACAGGGGCGCCTGGCCCCAGCATTTT; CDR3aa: CASSLDRGAWPQHF
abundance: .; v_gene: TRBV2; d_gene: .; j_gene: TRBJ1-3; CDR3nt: TGTGCCAGCATTGGGGGCCACTCTGGAAACACCATATATTTT; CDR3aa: CASIGGHSGNTIYF
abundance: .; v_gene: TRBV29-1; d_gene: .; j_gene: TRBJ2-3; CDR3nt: TGCAGCGCCTCCGGGACACTCGCGCGTTATACGCAGTATTTT; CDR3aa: CSASGTLARYTQYF
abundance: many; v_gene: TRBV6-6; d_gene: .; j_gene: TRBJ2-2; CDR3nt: TGTGCCAGCCTCGGGCAGGGACTGACCGGGGAGCTGTTTTTT; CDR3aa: CASLGQGLTGELFF
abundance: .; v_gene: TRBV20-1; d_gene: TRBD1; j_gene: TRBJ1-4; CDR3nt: TGCAGTGCTCCTAGGGGGCTGGCTAATGAAAAACTGTTTTTT; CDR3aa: CSAPRGLANEKLFF
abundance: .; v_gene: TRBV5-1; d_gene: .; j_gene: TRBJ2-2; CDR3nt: TGCGCCAGCAGCTTACAGGATGGCGGGGAGCTGTTTTTT; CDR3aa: CASSLQDGGELFF
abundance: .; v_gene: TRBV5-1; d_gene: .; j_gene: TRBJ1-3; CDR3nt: TGCGCCAGCAGCTTTTCCGCAGGCCCCTCTGGAAACACCATATATTTT; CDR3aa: CASSFSAGPSGNTIYF
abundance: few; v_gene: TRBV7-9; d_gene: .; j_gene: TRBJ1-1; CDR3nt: TGTGCCAGCAGCCCGGGCTCCATACTTCGAGACACTGAAGCTTTCTTT; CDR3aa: CASSPGSILRDTEAFF
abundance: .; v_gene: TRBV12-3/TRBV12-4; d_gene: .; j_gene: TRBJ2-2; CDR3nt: TGTGCCAGCAGTTTAATCGGGAAGGTCCCCTCGGAGCTGTTTTTT; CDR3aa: CASSLIGKVPSELFF
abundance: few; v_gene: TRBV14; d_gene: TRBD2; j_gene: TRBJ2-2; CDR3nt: TGTGCCAGCAGCCAAGAATCAGCGGGGTTTAACACCGGGGAGCTGTTTTTT; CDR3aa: CASSQESAGFNTGELFF
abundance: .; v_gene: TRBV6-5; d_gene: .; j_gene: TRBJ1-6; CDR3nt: TGTGCCAGTTTGGACAGTGGGTTTAATTCACCCCTCCACTTT; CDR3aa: CASLDSGFNSPLHF
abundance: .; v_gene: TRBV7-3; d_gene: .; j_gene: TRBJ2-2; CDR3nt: TGTGCCAGCAGCCCATCACGGCAGGGAGCCGGGGAGCTGTTTTTT; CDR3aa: CASSPSRQGAGELFF
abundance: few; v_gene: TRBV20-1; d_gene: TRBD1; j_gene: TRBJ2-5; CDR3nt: TGCAGTGCTAGTGCTACAGGGGGTCGAGAGACCCAGTACTTC; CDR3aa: CSASATGGRETQYF
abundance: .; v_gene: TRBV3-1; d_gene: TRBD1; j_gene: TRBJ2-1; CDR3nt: TGTGCCAGCAGCCCCGTCCCGGGACAGGGGACGAGGTCCTACAATGAGCAGTTCTTC; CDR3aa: CASSPVPGQGTRSYNEQFF
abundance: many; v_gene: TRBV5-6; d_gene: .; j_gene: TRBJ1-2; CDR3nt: TGTGCCAGCAGCTTAACCGTATATGGCTACACCTTC; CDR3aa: CASSLTVYGYTF
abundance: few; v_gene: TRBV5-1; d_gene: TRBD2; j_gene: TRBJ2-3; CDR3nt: TGCGCCAGCAGCTTCATGACGGGAGGGTATAGCACAGATACGCAGTATTTT; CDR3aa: CASSFMTGGYSTDTQYF
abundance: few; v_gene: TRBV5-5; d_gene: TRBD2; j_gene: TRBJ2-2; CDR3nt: TGTGCCAGCAGCCCTGGACTAGCGGTTCACACCGGGGAGCTGTTTTTT; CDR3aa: CASSPGLAVHTGELFF
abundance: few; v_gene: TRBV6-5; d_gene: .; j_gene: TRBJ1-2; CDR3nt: TGTGCCAGCAGAGCCACCCGTAACTATGGCTACACCTTC; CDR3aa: CASRATRNYGYTF